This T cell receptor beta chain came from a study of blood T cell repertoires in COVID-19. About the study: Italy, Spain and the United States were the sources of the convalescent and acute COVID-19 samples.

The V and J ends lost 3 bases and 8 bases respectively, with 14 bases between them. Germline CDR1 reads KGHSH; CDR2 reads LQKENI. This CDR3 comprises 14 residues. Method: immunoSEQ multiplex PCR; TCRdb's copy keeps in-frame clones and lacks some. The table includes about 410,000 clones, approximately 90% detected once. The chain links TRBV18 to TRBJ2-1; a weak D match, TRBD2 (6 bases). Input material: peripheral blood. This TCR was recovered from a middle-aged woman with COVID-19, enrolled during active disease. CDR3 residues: CASSPAGPSDEQFF. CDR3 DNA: TGTGCCAGCTCACCCGCGGGGCCTAGCGATGAGCAGTTCTTC.